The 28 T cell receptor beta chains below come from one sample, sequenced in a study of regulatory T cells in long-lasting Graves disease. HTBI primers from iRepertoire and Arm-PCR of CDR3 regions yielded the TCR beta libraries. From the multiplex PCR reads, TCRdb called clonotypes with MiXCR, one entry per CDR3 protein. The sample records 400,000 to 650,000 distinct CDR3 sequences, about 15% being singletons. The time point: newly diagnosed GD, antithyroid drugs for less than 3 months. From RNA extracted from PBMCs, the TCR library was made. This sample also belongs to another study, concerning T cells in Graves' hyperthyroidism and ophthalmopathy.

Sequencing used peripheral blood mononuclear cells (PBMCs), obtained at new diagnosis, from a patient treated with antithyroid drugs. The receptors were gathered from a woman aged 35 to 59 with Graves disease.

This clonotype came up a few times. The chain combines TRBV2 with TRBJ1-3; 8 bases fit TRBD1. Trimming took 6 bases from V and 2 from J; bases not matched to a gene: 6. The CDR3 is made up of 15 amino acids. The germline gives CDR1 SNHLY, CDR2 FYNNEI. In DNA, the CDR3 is TGTGCCAGCAGAGTTGGGACAGGACCTGGAAACACCATATATTTT. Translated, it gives CASRVGTGPGNTIYF.

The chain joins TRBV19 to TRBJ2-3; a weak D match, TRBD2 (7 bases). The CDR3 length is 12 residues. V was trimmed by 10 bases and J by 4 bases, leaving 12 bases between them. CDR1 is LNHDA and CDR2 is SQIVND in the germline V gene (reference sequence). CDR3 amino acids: CATEGGADTQYF. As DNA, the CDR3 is TGTGCCACCGAGGGGGGGGCAGATACGCAGTATTTT.

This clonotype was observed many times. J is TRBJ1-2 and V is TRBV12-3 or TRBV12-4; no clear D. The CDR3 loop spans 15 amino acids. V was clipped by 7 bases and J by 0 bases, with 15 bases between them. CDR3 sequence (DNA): TGTGCCAGCACACTACGGCGTTCAGCTAACTATGGCTACACCTTC. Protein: CASTLRRSANYGYTF.

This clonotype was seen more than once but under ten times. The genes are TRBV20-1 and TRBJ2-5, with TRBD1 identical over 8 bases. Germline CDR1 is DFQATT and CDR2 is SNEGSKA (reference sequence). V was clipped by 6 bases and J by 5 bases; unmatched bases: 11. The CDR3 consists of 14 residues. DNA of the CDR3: TGCAGTGCAACACCCAGGGGGCTAACGGAGACCCAGTACTTC. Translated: CSATPRGLTETQYF.

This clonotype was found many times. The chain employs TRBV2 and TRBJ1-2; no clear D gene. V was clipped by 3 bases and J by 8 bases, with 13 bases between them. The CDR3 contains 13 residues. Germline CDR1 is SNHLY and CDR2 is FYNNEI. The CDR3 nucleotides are TGTGCCAGCAGTGAGATGGCAGATACAGGCTACACCTTC. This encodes CASSEMADTGYTF.

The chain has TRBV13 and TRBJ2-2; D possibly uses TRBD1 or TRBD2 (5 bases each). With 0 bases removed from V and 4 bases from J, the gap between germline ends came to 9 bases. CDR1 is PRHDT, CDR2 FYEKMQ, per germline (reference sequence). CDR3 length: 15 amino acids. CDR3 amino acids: CASSLGLGGTGELFF. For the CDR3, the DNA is TGTGCCAGCAGCTTAGGCCTTGGGGGCACCGGGGAGCTGTTTTTT. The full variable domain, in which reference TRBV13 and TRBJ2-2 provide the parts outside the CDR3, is AAGVIQSPRHLIKEKRETATLKCYPIPRHDTVYWYQQGPGQDPQFLISFYEKMQSDKGSIPDRFSAQQFSDYHSELNMSSLELGDSALYFCASSLGLGGTGELFFGEGSRLTVL.

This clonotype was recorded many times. The CDR3 here is CAWSATASNQPQHF. CDR3 DNA sequence: TGTGCCTGGAGTGCGACGGCTAGCAATCAGCCCCAGCATTTT. The rearrangement joins TRBV30 to TRBJ1-5; D is uncertain. Per the germline V gene, CDR1 is GTSNPN and CDR2 is SVGIG (reference sequence). Trimming removed 1 base from V and 0 bases from J, with 7 bases in between. The CDR3 sequence is 14 residues long.

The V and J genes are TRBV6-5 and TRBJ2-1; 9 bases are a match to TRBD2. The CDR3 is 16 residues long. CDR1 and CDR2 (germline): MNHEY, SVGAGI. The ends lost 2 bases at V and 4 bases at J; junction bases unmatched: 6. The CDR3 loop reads CASSYGAGGQYNEQFF. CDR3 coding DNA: TGTGCCAGCAGTTACGGGGCGGGGGGGCAATACAATGAGCAGTTCTTC.

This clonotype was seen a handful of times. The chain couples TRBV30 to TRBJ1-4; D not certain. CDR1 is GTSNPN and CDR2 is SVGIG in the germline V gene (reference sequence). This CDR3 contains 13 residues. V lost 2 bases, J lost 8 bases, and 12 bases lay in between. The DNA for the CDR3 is TGTGCCTGGAGTTTGCCGGCCTGGGAAAAACTGTTTTTT. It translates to CAWSLPAWEKLFF.

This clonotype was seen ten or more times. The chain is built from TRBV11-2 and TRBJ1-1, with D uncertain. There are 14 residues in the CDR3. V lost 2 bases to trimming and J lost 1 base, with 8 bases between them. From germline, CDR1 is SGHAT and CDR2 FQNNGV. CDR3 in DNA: TGTGCCAGCAGCTTACAGGAAAGGAACACTGAAGCTTTCTTT. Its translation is CASSLQERNTEAFF.

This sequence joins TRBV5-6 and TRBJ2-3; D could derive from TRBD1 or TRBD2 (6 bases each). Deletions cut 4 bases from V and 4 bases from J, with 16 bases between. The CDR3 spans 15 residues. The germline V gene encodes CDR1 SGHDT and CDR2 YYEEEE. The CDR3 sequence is CASSPEGGRADTQYF. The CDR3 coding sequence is TGTGCCAGCAGCCCGGAGGGGGGCCGGGCAGATACGCAGTATTTT.

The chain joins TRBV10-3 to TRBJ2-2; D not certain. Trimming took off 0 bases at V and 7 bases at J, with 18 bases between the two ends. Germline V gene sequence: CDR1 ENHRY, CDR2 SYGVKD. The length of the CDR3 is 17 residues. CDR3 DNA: TGTGCCATCAGTGAGTCGAAGGGCAGGTACACTGGCGGGGAGCTGTTTTTT. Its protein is CAISESKGRYTGGELFF.

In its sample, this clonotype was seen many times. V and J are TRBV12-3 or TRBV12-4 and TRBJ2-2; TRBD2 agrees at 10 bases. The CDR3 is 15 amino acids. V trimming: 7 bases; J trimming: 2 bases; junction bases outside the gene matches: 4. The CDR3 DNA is TGTGCCAGCAAGTCTAGCGGGGGAAACACCGGGGAGCTGTTTTTT. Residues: CASKSSGGNTGELFF.

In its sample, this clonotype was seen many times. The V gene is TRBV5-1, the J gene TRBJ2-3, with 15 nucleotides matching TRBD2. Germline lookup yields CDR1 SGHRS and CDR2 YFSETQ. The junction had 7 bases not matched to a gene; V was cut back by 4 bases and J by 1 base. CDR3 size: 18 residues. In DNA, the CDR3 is TGCGCCAGCAGCACTGGGACTAGCGGGGGGACTCGCACAGATACGCAGTATTTT. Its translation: CASSTGTSGGTRTDTQYF.

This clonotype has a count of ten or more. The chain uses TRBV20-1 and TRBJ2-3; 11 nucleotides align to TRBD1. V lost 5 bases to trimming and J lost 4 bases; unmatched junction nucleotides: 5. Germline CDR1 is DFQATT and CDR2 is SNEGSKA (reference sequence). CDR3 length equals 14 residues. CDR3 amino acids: CSAPGQGVADTQYF. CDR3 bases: TGCAGTGCTCCGGGACAGGGGGTGGCAGATACGCAGTATTTT.

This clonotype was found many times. The CDR3 protein is CAISESGGTYEQYF. The CDR3 region has the DNA TGTGCCATCAGTGAGTCGGGCGGAACCTACGAGCAGTACTTC. The chain employs TRBV10-3 and TRBJ2-7; D call uncertain. Trimming took off 0 bases at V and 2 bases at J, with 8 bases between the two ends. Germline CDR1 is ENHRY and CDR2 is SYGVKD. The length of the CDR3 is 14 residues.

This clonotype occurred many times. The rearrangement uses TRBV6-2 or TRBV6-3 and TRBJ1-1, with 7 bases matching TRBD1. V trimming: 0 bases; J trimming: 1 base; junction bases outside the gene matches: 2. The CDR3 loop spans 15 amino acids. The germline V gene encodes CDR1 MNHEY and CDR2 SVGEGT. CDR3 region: CASSYSGQTNTEAFF. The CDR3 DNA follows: TGTGCCAGCAGTTACTCGGGACAGACGAACACTGAAGCTTTCTTT.

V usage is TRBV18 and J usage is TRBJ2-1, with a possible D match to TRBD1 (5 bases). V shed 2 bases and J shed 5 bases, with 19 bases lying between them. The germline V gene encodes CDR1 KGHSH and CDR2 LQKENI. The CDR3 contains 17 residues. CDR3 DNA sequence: TGTGCCAGCTCACCATTACTACCGGGTCAGGGAAACAATGAGCAGTTCTTC. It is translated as CASSPLLPGQGNNEQFF.

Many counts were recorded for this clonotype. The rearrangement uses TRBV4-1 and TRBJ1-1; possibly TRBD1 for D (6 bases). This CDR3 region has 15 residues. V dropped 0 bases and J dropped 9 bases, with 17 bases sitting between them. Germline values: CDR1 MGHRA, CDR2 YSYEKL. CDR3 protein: CASSQEGGQPIQAFF. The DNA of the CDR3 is TGCGCCAGCAGCCAAGAGGGGGGCCAACCTATACAAGCTTTCTTT.

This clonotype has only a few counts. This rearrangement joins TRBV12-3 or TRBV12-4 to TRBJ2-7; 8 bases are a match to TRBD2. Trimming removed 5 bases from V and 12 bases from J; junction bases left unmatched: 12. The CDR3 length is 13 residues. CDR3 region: CASSLTGGRLAYF. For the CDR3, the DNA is TGTGCCAGCAGTCTAACGGGGGGGCGCTTGGCGTACTTC.

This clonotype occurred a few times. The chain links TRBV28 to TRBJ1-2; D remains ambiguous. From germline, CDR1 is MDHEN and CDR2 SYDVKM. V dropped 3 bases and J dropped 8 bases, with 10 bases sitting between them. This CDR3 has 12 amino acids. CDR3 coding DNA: TGTGCCAGCAGTTTTGTCGCCGGAGGCTACACCTTC. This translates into CASSFVAGGYTF.

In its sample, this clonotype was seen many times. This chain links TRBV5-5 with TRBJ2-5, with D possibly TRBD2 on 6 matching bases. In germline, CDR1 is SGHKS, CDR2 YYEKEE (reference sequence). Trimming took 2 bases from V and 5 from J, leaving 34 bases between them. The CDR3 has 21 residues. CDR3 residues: CASSFERTLLWGLEVGETQYF. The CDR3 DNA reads TGTGCCAGCAGCTTCGAAAGGACGCTCCTTTGGGGACTCGAAGTTGGGGAGACCCAGTACTTC.

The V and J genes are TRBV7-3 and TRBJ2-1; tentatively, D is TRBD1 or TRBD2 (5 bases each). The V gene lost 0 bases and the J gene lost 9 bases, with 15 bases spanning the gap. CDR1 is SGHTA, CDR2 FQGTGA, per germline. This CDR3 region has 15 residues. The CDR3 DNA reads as TGTGCCAGCAGCTTAACGCCGAGGGGTAGCAGTGAGCAGTTCTTC. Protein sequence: CASSLTPRGSSEQFF.

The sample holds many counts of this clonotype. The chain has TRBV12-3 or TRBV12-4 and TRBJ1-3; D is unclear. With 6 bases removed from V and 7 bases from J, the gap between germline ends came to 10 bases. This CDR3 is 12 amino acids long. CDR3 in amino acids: CASSFNGNTIYF. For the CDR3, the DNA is TGTGCCAGCAGCTTCAATGGGAACACCATATATTTT.

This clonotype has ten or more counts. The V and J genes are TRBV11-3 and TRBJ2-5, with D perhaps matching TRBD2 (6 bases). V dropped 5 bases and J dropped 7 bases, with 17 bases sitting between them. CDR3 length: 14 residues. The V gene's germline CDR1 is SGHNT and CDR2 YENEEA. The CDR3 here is CASSPLLAMGTQYF. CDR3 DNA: TGTGCCAGCAGCCCCCTGCTAGCGATGGGGACCCAGTACTTC.

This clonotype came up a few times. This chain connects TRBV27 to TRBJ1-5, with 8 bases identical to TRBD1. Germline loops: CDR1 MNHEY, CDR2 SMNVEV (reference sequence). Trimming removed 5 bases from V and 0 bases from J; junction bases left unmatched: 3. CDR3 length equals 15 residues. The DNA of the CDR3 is TGTGCCAGCAGTGAGACAGGGGCTAGCAATCAGCCCCAGCATTTT. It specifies CASSETGASNQPQHF.

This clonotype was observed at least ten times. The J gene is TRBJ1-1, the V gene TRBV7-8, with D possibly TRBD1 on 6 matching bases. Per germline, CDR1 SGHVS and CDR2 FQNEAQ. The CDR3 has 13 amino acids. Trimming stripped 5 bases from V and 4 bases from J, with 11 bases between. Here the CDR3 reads CASSKTGSTEAFF. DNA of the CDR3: TGTGCCAGCAGCAAAACAGGGAGCACTGAAGCTTTCTTT.

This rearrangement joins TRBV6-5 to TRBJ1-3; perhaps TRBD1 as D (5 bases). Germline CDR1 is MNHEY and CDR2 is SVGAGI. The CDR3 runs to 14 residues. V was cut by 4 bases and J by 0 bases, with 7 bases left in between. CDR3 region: CASSSRASGNTIYF. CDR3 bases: TGTGCCAGCAGTTCCAGGGCCTCTGGAAACACCATATATTTT.